This T cell receptor beta chain was sequenced in a study of control samples from healthy donors and cancer patients. In regard to this clone: At one boundary the junction diverges from the germline segment, which might be a read error.

TCRdb keeps only in-frame clones here, not all; method: immunoSEQ multiplex PCR. This repertoire shows 190,000 or so clones, over 80% found once; its top ten account for approximately 1.5%. The CDR3 runs to 12 residues. The V gene's germline CDR1 is LGHDT and CDR2 YNNKEL (reference sequence). This clonotype was obtained from a man between 18 and 29 years old in good health. The sequencing input was blood. The rearrangement uses TRBV3-1 (or the pseudogene TRBV3-2) and TRBJ1-2; D uncertain. The CDR3 bases are TGTGCCAGCAGCCTCGGGGAGGTCGCACCTTTCTTC. It encodes CASSLGEVAPFF.